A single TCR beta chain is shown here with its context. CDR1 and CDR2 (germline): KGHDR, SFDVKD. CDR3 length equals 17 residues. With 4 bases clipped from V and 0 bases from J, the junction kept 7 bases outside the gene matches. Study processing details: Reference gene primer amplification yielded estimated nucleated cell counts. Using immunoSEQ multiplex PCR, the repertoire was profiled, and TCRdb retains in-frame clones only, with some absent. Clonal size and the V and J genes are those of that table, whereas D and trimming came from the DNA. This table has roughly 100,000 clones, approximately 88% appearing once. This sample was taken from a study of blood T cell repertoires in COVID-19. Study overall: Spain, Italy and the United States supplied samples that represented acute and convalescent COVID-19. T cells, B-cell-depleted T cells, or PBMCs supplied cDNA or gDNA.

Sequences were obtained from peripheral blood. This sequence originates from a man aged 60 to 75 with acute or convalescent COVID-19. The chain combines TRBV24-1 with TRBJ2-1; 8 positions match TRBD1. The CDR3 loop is CATSDYGQGSSYNEQFF. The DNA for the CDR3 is TGTGCCACCAGTGACTATGGACAGGGCAGCTCCTACAATGAGCAGTTCTTC.